The next 19 T cell receptor beta chains were all read from a single sample in a study of cytomegalovirus exposure and HLA in healthy donors. The study ran its PCR with 60 Vbeta and 13 Jbeta primers. Method: immunoSEQ multiplex PCR; TCRdb's copy keeps in-frame clones and lacks some. This table has approximately 70,000 clones, around four fifths appearing once. The sequencing input was PBMCs. The receptors stem from a man in his forties in good health and CMV-seronegative.

The chain has TRBV27 and TRBJ2-7, with D possibly TRBD2 on 5 matching bases. This CDR3 spans 16 amino acids. CDR1 and CDR2 (germline): MNHEY, SMNVEV (reference sequence). Trimming removed 2 bases at V and 3 bases at J, with 17 bases between. The CDR3 protein is CASSLGPPGLVYEQYF. Written as DNA, the CDR3 is TGTGCCAGCAGTTTAGGGCCTCCGGGGTTGGTCTACGAGCAGTACTTC.

Turning to this clone: The CDR3 does not close with the conserved phenylalanine or tryptophan, likely indicating a read error. V gene TRBV5-1 combines with J gene TRBJ1-5, with D unclear. CDR3 size: 15 residues. Per germline, CDR1 SGHRS and CDR2 YFSETQ. V gave up 0 bases and J gave up 0 bases, with 7 bases separating them. In DNA form, the CDR3 reads TGCGCCAGCAGCTTGGGTCCCTTTAGCAATCAGCCCCAGCATCTT. This encodes CASSLGPFSNQPQHL.

The table lists this clone with a few counts. J is TRBJ2-1 and V is TRBV10-3; 9 nucleotides match TRBD2. V lost 0 bases, J lost 5 bases, and 8 bases stayed unmatched. This CDR3 region has 17 residues. Germline V gives CDR1 ENHRY, CDR2 SYGVKD. The CDR3 DNA is TGTGCCATCAGTGAGTCGATGGCTAGCGGGGACCACAATGAGCAGTTCTTC. Residues: CAISESMASGDHNEQFF.

This clone appeared a few times. This likely traces to a read error, being one base from a far larger clone. Additional DNA sequences in this sample encode the identical CDR3. The chain employs TRBV5-4 and TRBJ2-3; 7 nucleotides align to TRBD2. The trim removed 0 bases at V and 6 bases at J, leaving 4 bases unmatched. This CDR3 comprises 14 residues. The V gene's germline CDR1 is SGHNT and CDR2 YYREEE (reference sequence). In DNA, the CDR3 is TGTGCCAGCAGCTTGGTCCGGGAGGCTGATACGCAGTATTTT. This translates into CASSLVREADTQYF.

The chain carries TRBV5-1 and TRBJ2-3; D gene unclear. This CDR3 region has 11 residues. Trimming took 4 bases from V and 6 from J, leaving 6 bases between them. Looked up from germline, CDR1 is SGHRS and CDR2 is YFSETQ. For the CDR3, the DNA is TGCGCCAGCAGCGTACGGGATACGCAGTATTTT. It codes for CASSVRDTQYF.

About this clone: Germline is not matched at one junction end, which may reflect a read error. The chain joins TRBV7-9 to TRBJ2-5; 16 bases match TRBD2. Gene TRBJ2-7 matches the end of the DNA better, so the J call may be wrong. The CDR3 sequence is 19 residues long. Per germline, CDR1 SEHNR and CDR2 FQNEAQ (reference sequence). The CDR3 here is CSSSLNRGLAGGPGGEQYF. DNA for the CDR3: TGTTCCAGCAGCTTGAATAGGGGACTAGCGGGAGGGCCCGGAGGCGAGCAGTACTTC.

The chain links TRBV6-6 to TRBJ2-7, with no clear D. The CDR3 is 12 residues long. Trimming pared 0 bases from V and 7 bases from J, leaving 7 bases between. Germline CDR1 MNHNY, CDR2 SVGAGI (reference sequence). The CDR3 bases are TGTGCCAGCAGTTACTCGGCAGGAGAGCAGTACTTC. It specifies CASSYSAGEQYF.

V and J are TRBV27 and TRBJ2-4; 7 nucleotides line up with TRBD2. Germline V gene sequence: CDR1 MNHEY, CDR2 SMNVEV (reference sequence). The CDR3 extends over 16 amino acids. V lost 3 bases and J lost 0; bases outside the gene matches: 5. The CDR3 DNA reads as TGTGCCAGCAGTTTTCGGCTAGCGGCAGCCAAAAACATTCAGTACTTC. This gives the protein CASSFRLAAAKNIQYF.

The V gene is TRBV14, the J gene TRBJ2-1; 9 nucleotides match TRBD2. Germline-derived CDR1 and CDR2 are SGHDN and FVKESK. The CDR3 extends over 16 amino acids. V lost 4 bases, J lost 4 bases, and 8 bases stayed unmatched. The CDR3 sequence: CASSLLAGAGYNEQFF. CDR3 DNA sequence: TGTGCCAGCAGCCTCTTAGCGGGAGCGGGGTACAATGAGCAGTTCTTC.

This clone was counted a few times. The chain links TRBV5-8 to TRBJ2-3, with D possibly being TRBD2 (5 bases). CDR3 length equals 14 residues. CDR1 is SGHTS, CDR2 YDEGEE, per germline. Trimming took off 2 bases at V and 0 bases at J, with 7 bases between the two ends. The CDR3 spells CASSLGLSTDTQYF. The CDR3 region has the DNA TGTGCCAGCAGCTTAGGACTGAGCACAGATACGCAGTATTTT. Full variable domain (rest looked up from reference TRBV5-8 and TRBJ2-3): EAGVTQSPTHLIKTRGQQATLRCSPISGHTSVYWYQQALGLGLQFLLWYDEGEERNRGNFPPRFSGRQFPNYSSELNVNALELEDSALYLCASSLGLSTDTQYFGPGTRLTVL.

V usage is TRBV10-2 and J usage is TRBJ1-1; 9 bases are shared with TRBD1. Per germline, CDR1 WSHSY and CDR2 SAAADI. The CDR3 loop spans 18 amino acids. The V segment lost 6 bases and the J segment 0 bases; nucleotides outside the gene matches: 14. CDR3 region: CASRAGQGVGWMNTEAFF. CDR3 in DNA: TGCGCCAGCAGGGCGGGACAGGGCGTAGGATGGATGAACACTGAAGCTTTCTTT.

This clone was picked up one time. This sequence joins TRBV28 and TRBJ2-1; 12 bases agree with TRBD2. The germline gives CDR1 MDHEN, CDR2 SYDVKM. The CDR3 spans 15 residues. The junction had 8 bases not matched to a gene; V was cut back by 6 bases and J by 8 bases. CDR3 in amino acids: CASSSLPSGRDEQFF. The CDR3 bases are TGTGCCAGCAGCTCGTTGCCTAGCGGGAGGGATGAGCAGTTCTTC.

The V and J genes are TRBV2 and TRBJ1-4; the match to TRBD1 covers 7 bases. The CDR3 extends over 15 amino acids. The ends lost 5 bases at V and 3 bases at J; junction bases unmatched: 6. The V gene's germline CDR1 is SNHLY and CDR2 FYNNEI. This CDR3 is CASSPRTGPNEKLFF. DNA for the CDR3: TGTGCCAGCAGTCCAAGGACAGGTCCTAATGAAAAACTGTTTTTT.

This chain links TRBV5-4 with TRBJ2-7; D perhaps matches TRBD1 (7 bases). Germline V gene sequence: CDR1 SGHNT, CDR2 YYREEE (reference sequence). Deletions cut 4 bases from V and 1 base from J, with 15 bases between. There are 15 residues in the CDR3. CDR3 DNA: TGTGCCAGCAGCCTCAGGGGGGAAATTTCCTACGAGCAGTACTTC. It codes for CASSLRGEISYEQYF.

This chain joins TRBV27 and TRBJ2-3, with TRBD2 identical over 14 bases. The CDR3 sequence is 15 residues long. The germline V gene has CDR1 MNHEY and CDR2 SMNVEV (reference sequence). V shed 4 bases, J shed 7 bases, and the junction held 4 bases outside the gene matches. Here the CDR3 reads CASSSGTSGRNTQYF. The CDR3 coding sequence is TGTGCCAGCAGTTCCGGGACTAGCGGGAGAAATACGCAGTATTTT.

This rearrangement joins TRBV7-2 to TRBJ1-1; 9 bases agree with TRBD1. The CDR3 sequence is 13 residues long. Per germline, CDR1 SGHTA and CDR2 FQGNSA. After removal of 6 bases from V and 1 base from J, the junction contained 0 bases not matched to a gene. Here the CDR3 reads CASRQGANTEAFF. The CDR3 DNA reads as TGTGCCAGCAGACAGGGGGCGAACACTGAAGCTTTCTTT.

The chain is built from TRBV11-3 and TRBJ1-3, with 7 bases fitting TRBD1. The junction had 5 bases not matched to a gene; V was cut back by 5 bases and J by 7 bases. CDR1 and CDR2 (germline): SGHNT, YENEEA. The CDR3 spans 13 residues. The CDR3 coding sequence is TGTGCCAGCAGCCCGACAGGGAGTAACACCATATATTTT. Its protein is CASSPTGSNTIYF.

The rearrangement links TRBV10-1 to TRBJ2-3; a possible D gene is TRBD2 (7 bases). From germline, CDR1 is WNHNN and CDR2 SYGVQD (reference sequence). V lost 3 bases, J lost 2 bases, and 12 bases lay in between. The CDR3 sequence is 15 residues long. The DNA for the CDR3 is TGCGCCAGCAGTGACCCCGGGGGGCACACAGATACGCAGTATTTT. Residues: CASSDPGGHTDTQYF.

The chain recombines TRBV19 with TRBJ2-5, with D perhaps matching TRBD2 (7 bases). Germline loops: CDR1 LNHDA, CDR2 SQIVND (reference sequence). V lost 6 bases to trimming and J lost 5 bases, with 13 bases between them. The CDR3 length is 13 residues. The CDR3 DNA is TGTGCCAGTAGCCAAAGGGGGGGGGAGACCCAGTACTTC. Encoded protein: CASSQRGGETQYF.